Here is one TCR beta chain with its context. It lacks a known antigen. No clone much larger than this one lies a single base away; base qualities are absent. Including the terminal cysteine and phenylalanine, the CDR3 comprises 13 residues. The read is trimmed to its CDR3 DNA, 39 bases read in frame from base 1. Via the germline V gene, CDR1 is SGHTA and CDR2 FQGNSA. From V the trimming removes 2 bases and from J it removes 10 bases, while the gene matches leave 7 bases of the junction unaccounted for. In the prospective study, participants were about 18 to 95 years old, resided in about two dozen geographic areas of the United States, and were enrolled through a virtual design. Cohort assignment in the prospective study relied on participant-reported clinical history from a screening survey and a study questionnaire. Recovered participants in ImmuneRACE Cohort 3 were defined as having two consecutive negative NP/OP PCR tests, clearance from a healthcare professional, or resolution of symptoms. In the prospective study, mobile phlebotomists collected whole blood, serum and a nasopharyngeal or oropharyngeal swab from each participant. Over a roughly two-month period, participants in the prospective study had the option of providing additional blood draws and questionnaires. Before DNA extraction, blood samples from the prospective study were shipped at room temperature or frozen.

TCRbeta CDR3 regions were amplified from genomic DNA using the immunoSEQ Assay, a bias-controlled multiplex PCR. The study's own analysis went as follows. Nucleated cell counts per sample were estimated from amplification of reference gene primers within the assay. Sequence reads were collapsed and filtered to measure the absolute abundance of every unique TCRbeta CDR3 rearrangement. For each sample, productive Simpson clonality was calculated by taking the square root of Simpson's diversity index across productive rearrangements. Imported from immuneACCESS, the table was reduced by TCRdb to in-frame sequences with V and J called. These copies leave out some clones; in studies compared against another copy, an unresolved V gene accounts for under half, and the cause of the remainder is not known. V and J calls and clone size are as listed in that table; D and trimming were resolved from the DNA. This sample lists 200,000 to 250,000 clones; 88% were detected once. The ten largest clones capture about 2.6% of the sample.

The sample originates from a study of blood T cell repertoires in COVID-19 (dated by TCRdb to the early 2020s). Concerning the study at large: Samples from collaborators originated in the United States, Italy and Spain and spanned both the acute and convalescent phases of COVID-19. The prospective study material was composed of cDNA or gDNA derived from T cells, B-cell-depleted T cells, or PBMCs. Subjects who had been exposed to COVID-19, were actively infected with it, or had recovered from it provided the deeply sampled blood TCRbeta repertoires that made up the dataset. The repertoires were released in a freely available public database intended as a resource for research on the immune response to SARS-CoV-2. Samples were obtained from the ongoing ImmuneRACE study (first 160 participants) and from some 1,200 subjects provided by 6 global collaborators. Sample metadata almost always included a de-identified subject ID, COVID-19 status, age in years and sex. HLA class I and class II types, where available, came from metadata supplied by the sample provider rather than from assay-based typing. The paper as a whole reports these results and caveats: The amount of clinical and demographic metadata varied by source and participant and was provided uncurated.

The chain employs TRBV7-2 and TRBJ2-7; the junction holds 8 bases that match TRBD2. This TCR was sampled from a woman under 40 who had recovered from COVID-19. The sequencing sample was made of PBMCs or T cells enriched from blood (not recorded which). The bases read TGTGCCAGCAGCTTACTGCAGCGGGGGATCCAGTACTTC. Its protein product is CASSLLQRGIQYF.